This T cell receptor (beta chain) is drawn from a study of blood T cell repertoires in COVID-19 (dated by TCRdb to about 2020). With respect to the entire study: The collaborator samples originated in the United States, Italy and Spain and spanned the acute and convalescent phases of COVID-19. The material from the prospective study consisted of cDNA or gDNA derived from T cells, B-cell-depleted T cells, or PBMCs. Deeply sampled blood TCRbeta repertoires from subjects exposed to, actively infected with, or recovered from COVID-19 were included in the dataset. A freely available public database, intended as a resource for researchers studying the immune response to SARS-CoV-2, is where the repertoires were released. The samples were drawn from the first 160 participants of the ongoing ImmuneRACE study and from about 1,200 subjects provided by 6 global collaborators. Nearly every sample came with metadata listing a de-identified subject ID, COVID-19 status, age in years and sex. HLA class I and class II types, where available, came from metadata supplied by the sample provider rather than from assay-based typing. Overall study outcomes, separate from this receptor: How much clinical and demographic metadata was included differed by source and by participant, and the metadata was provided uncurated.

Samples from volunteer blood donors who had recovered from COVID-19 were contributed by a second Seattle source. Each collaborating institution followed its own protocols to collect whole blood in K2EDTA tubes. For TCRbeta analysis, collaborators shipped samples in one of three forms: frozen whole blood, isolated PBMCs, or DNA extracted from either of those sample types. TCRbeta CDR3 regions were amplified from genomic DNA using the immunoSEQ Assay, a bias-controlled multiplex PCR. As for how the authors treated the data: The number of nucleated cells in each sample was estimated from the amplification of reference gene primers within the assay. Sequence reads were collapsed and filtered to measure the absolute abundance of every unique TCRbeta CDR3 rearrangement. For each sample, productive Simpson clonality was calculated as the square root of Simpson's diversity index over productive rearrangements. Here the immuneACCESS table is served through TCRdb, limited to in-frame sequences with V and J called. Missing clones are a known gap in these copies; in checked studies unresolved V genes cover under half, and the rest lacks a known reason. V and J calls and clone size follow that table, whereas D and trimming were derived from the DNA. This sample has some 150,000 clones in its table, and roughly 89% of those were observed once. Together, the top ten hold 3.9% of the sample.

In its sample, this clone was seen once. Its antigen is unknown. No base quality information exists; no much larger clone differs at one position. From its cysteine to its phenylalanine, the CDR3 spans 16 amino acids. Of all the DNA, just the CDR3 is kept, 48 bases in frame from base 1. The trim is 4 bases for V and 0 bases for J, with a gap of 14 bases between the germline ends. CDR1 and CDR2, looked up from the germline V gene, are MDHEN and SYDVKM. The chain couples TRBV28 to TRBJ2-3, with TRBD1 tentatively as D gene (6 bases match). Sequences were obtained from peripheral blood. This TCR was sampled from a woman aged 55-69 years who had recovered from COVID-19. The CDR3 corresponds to CASSSPRGTSTDTQYF. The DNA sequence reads TGTGCCAGCAGTTCACCCAGGGGCACAAGCACAGATACGCAGTATTTT.